The rows below give T cell receptor beta chains drawn from one sample of a study of spatial heterogeneity in lung cancer. From the 5' RACE reads, TCRdb called clonotypes with MiXCR, one entry per CDR3 protein. The top ten clones hold just over 20% of a sample with nearly 95,000 distinct CDR3 sequences, roughly a fifth of them seen once. The sample in question was PBMCs, obtained at follow-up. Every receptor here comes from a male donor with early-stage non-small cell lung cancer. CDR3s include the opening cysteine and the closing phenylalanine or tryptophan. Each record gives: D gene, CDR3 length, clone size, V gene, J gene, CDR3 DNA, CDR3 protein. The D gene is left open where the match is weak. Some rows mark clone size as missing; the rest say once, few, many or name a class of expanded clone.

>-|14|-|TRBV5-1|TRBJ1-5
TGCGCCAGCAGCTTGGACGGGGTAGGTCAGCCCCAGCATTTT
CASSLDGVGQPQHF
>TRBD1|14|few|TRBV2|TRBJ1-5
TGTGCCAGCTCCCGGGACAGAGGAAATCAGCCCCAGCATTTT
CASSRDRGNQPQHF
>TRBD2|15|few|TRBV5-4|TRBJ2-1
TGTGCCAGCAGCTTAGCCGGGACTAGCGGGCGTGAGCAGTTCTTC
CASSLAGTSGREQFF
>-|11|-|TRBV29-1|TRBJ2-7
TGCAGCGCTGGGACACTGTACGAGCAGTACTTC
CSAGTLYEQYF
>TRBD1|13|-|TRBV29-1|TRBJ2-7
TGCAGCGGTACCGGGACAGGGGGTACCGAGCAGTACTTC
CSGTGTGGTEQYF
>-|13|-|TRBV11-2|TRBJ2-2
TGTGCCAGCAGCTCCTCCGGGCCCGGGGAGCTGTTTTTT
CASSSSGPGELFF
>TRBD1|13|-|TRBV25-1|TRBJ2-1
TGTGCCAGCAGTGATGACAGGGTCAATGAGCAGTTCTTC
CASSDDRVNEQFF
>TRBD1|16|few|TRBV11-2|TRBJ2-3
TGTGCCAGCAGCTTAAGCGGACAGGGGCCTCCAGATACGCAGTATTTT
CASSLSGQGPPDTQYF
>-|14|-|TRBV19|TRBJ1-5
TGTGCCAGTACCGACCCACGGACATCACAGCCCCAGCATTTT
CASTDPRTSQPQHF
>-|15|-|TRBV5-1|TRBJ1-1
TGCGCCAGCAGCTTGGGGCAGCTAATGAACACTGAAGCTTTCTTT
CASSLGQLMNTEAFF
>TRBD2|17|-|TRBV10-1|TRBJ2-1
TGTGCCAGCAGTGGGACTAGCGGGGCGAGCTCCTACAATGAGCAGTTCTTC
CASSGTSGASSYNEQFF
>-|12|few|TRBV6-5|TRBJ1-1
TGTGCCAGCAGGACATTGAACACTGAAGCTTTCTTT
CASRTLNTEAFF
>-|13|few|TRBV30|TRBJ2-1
TGTGCCTGGGAACGAGTATCGAGGTGGGAGCAGTTCTTC
CAWERVSRWEQFF
>TRBD1|15|-|TRBV10-3|TRBJ2-1
TGTGCCATCAGCAAAGGGACAGGGGTGGACAATGAGCAGTTCTTC
CAISKGTGVDNEQFF
>-|18|few|TRBV4-3|TRBJ2-6
TGCGCCAGCAGCCAAGAGCAACAGCTATCCTCTGGGGCCAACGTCCTGACTTTC
CASSQEQQLSSGANVLTF
>-|17|many|TRBV12-3/TRBV12-4|TRBJ1-4
TGTGCCAGCAGTGAAGTCCTCGGGGACGGCCCAGAGGAAAAACTGTTTTTT
CASSEVLGDGPEEKLFF
>-|12|few|TRBV7-9|TRBJ1-1
TGTGCCAGCAGCGCCTGGGGCACTGAAGCTTTCTTT
CASSAWGTEAFF
>TRBD1|14|-|TRBV11-2|TRBJ2-5
TGTGCCAGCAGCAACGGGACAGGCCAAGAGACCCAGTACTTC
CASSNGTGQETQYF
>-|15|-|TRBV9|TRBJ1-5
TGTGCCAGCAGCGTAGGGGGATCGGGCAATCAGCCCCAGCATTTT
CASSVGGSGNQPQHF
>-|19|many|TRBV4-1|TRBJ2-6
TGCGCCAGCAGCCAACTCGCGTCGGGCCCCTTACCTGGGGCCAACGTCCTGACTTTC
CASSQLASGPLPGANVLTF